This entry is about one T cell receptor (beta chain). Its target is not known. Sequencing was performed with immunoSEQ multiplex PCR; in TCRdb, only in-frame clones are kept and a portion is missing. The repertoire consists of 55,000 to 70,000 clones, with over 70% occurring once and the leading ten covering 11%. This entry comes from a study of lymphopenia after photon versus proton radiotherapy. V lost 1 base to trimming and J lost 4 bases, with 8 bases between them. Germline V CDR1 and CDR2: KGHSH, LQKENI. The CDR3 loop spans 14 amino acids. Points from the study as a whole: Post-nadir diversity loss with photons came from oligoclonal expansion, particularly CD8+ Temra cells. Photon-treated patients lost naive T cells and TCR diversity; proton-treated stayed stable.

The material was peripheral blood, obtained from a patient treated with proton-based radiotherapy. The TCR originated in an elderly man with esophageal cancer. This chain uses TRBV18 with TRBJ2-1; perhaps TRBD2 as D (6 bases). CDR3 nucleotides: TGTGCCAGCTCACCACTTGGACTATACAATGAGCAGTTCTTC. Protein sequence: CASSPLGLYNEQFF.